The clone carrying this T cell receptor beta chain was recorded a few times. Its antigen is unknown. This record belongs to a study of OX40 agonist ivuxolimab in advanced cancers. Background on the study: The dose-escalation group included hepatocellular carcinoma, melanoma, renal cell carcinoma and head and neck cancer. Whole-study findings and limits: Among T cells, CD8+ cells averaged more expanded clones than CD4+ cells.

The germline V gene has CDR1 LNHDA and CDR2 SQIVND (reference sequence). The CDR3 loop spans 14 amino acids. V gave up 3 bases and J gave up 2 bases, with 10 bases separating them. TCRdb's table, derived via immunoSEQ multiplex PCR, lists solely in-frame clones and lacks some. This repertoire shows around 35,000 clones, around 89% found once; its top ten account for less than 5%. The clonotype originates from an adult with an advanced solid tumor such as melanoma, head and neck, liver or kidney cancer. V usage is TRBV19 and J usage is TRBJ1-1; perhaps TRBD1 as D (5 bases). The specimen comprised CD4+ or CD8+ T cells sorted from blood, sampled in a trial of the OX40 agonist ivuxolimab. The CDR3 DNA is TGTGCCAGTAGTATCTTTCAGGGCAACACTGAAGCTTTCTTT. Protein sequence: CASSIFQGNTEAFF. Drawing the rest from reference TRBV19 and TRBJ1-1, the complete variable domain is DGGITQSPKYLFRKEGQNVTLSCEQNLNHDAMYWYRQDPGQGLRLIYYSQIVNDFQKGDIAEGYSVSREKKESFPLTVTSAQKNPTAFYLCASSIFQGNTEAFFGQGTRLTVV.